The next 27 T cell receptor beta chains were all read from a single sample in a study of blood T cell repertoires in COVID-19. Method: immunoSEQ multiplex PCR; TCRdb's copy keeps in-frame clones and lacks some. The sample holds some 200,000 clones, roughly four fifths seen once. Material: peripheral blood. The receptors derive from a woman over 75 with COVID-19, enrolled during active disease.

The chain employs TRBV9 and TRBJ2-7; TRBD2 aligns across 9 bases. Per germline, CDR1 SGDLS and CDR2 YYNGEE. The CDR3 is made up of 15 amino acids. With V trimmed by 0 bases and J by 3 bases, 4 bases remained unmatched. CDR3 in DNA: TGTGCCAGCAGCGTAGGTGGCGGGGGGGACTACGAGCAGTACTTC. Its protein product is CASSVGGGGDYEQYF.

The J gene is TRBJ2-2, the V gene TRBV13; TRBD1 is a possible D gene (5 bases). Germline V gene sequence: CDR1 PRHDT, CDR2 FYEKMQ (reference sequence). This CDR3 comprises 15 residues. With 5 bases removed from V and 0 bases from J, the gap between germline ends came to 10 bases. The CDR3 nucleotides are TGTGCCAGCAGCCCCACGGACACGAACACCGGGGAGCTGTTTTTT. Amino acid sequence: CASSPTDTNTGELFF. The complete variable domain, with remaining parts taken from reference TRBV13 and TRBJ2-2, reads AAGVIQSPRHLIKEKRETATLKCYPIPRHDTVYWYQQGPGQDPQFLISFYEKMQSDKGSIPDRFSAQQFSDYHSELNMSSLELGDSALYFCASSPTDTNTGELFFGEGSRLTVL.

This rearrangement joins TRBV6-5 to TRBJ1-3; tentative D call: TRBD1 (5 bases). This CDR3 comprises 14 residues. The germline V gene encodes CDR1 MNHEY and CDR2 SVGAGI. V was shortened by 4 bases and J by 2 bases, with 9 bases between the two germline ends. CDR3 in DNA: TGTGCCAGCAGTTCGACAGCTACTGGAAACACCATATATTTT. This codes for CASSSTATGNTIYF.

This chain links TRBV7-2 with TRBJ2-2; TRBD2 matches at 10 bases. Trimming cost V 5 bases and J 3 bases; bases outside gene matches: 15. CDR1 SGHTA and CDR2 FQGNSA come from the germline V gene. This CDR3 is built from 19 residues. The DNA of the CDR3 is TGTGCCAGCAGCGAGGGACAGCGGGGGGGTCGAGGGGACACCGGGGAGCTGTTTTTT. It specifies CASSEGQRGGRGDTGELFF. The complete variable domain, with remaining parts taken from reference TRBV7-2 and TRBJ2-2, reads GAGVSQSPSNKVTEKGKDVELRCDPISGHTALYWYRQSLGQGLEFLIYFQGNSAPDKSGLPSDRFSAERTGGSVSTLTIQRTQQEDSAVYLCASSEGQRGGRGDTGELFFGEGSRLTVL.

The genes are TRBV12-3 or TRBV12-4 and TRBJ1-3, with TRBD1 identical over 9 bases. The V segment lost 8 bases and the J segment 7 bases; nucleotides outside the gene matches: 6. This CDR3 has 13 residues. In DNA form, the CDR3 reads TGTGCCAGCCCTCCCGGGACAGGGAACACCATATATTTT. This codes for CASPPGTGNTIYF.

A single count supports this clone. This sequence joins TRBV19 and TRBJ2-2, with 8 bases matching TRBD1. The CDR3 extends over 15 amino acids. Losses at the gene ends were 7 bases for V and 3 bases for J; bases not matched to a gene: 7. Germline loops: CDR1 LNHDA, CDR2 SQIVND (reference sequence). The CDR3 reads CASTRDRLYTGELFF. The CDR3, as DNA: TGTGCCAGTACCCGGGACAGGTTATACACCGGGGAGCTGTTTTTT.

The V call is TRBV4-1, the J call TRBJ2-5, with 10 bases fitting TRBD2. The J segment lost 5 bases and the V segment lost 5 bases, leaving 11 bases of the junction unmatched. The CDR3 is 16 amino acids. CDR1 and CDR2 (germline): MGHRA, YSYEKL. CDR3 protein: CASSVLGAGGLETQYF. DNA of the CDR3: TGCGCCAGCAGCGTACTCGGAGCGGGGGGGCTCGAGACCCAGTACTTC.

This clone has just a few counts. The chain employs TRBV15 and TRBJ1-2, with D uncertain. The germline gives CDR1 LNHNV, CDR2 YYDKDF (reference sequence). The CDR3 contains 12 residues. Trimming removed 0 bases from V and 8 bases from J, with 7 bases in between. The CDR3 is CATSRDYLGYTF. CDR3 DNA sequence: TGTGCCACCAGCAGAGATTATCTGGGCTACACCTTC. Full variable domain (rest looked up from reference TRBV15 and TRBJ1-2): DAMVIQNPRYQVTQFGKPVTLSCSQTLNHNVMYWYQQKSSQAPKLLFHYYDKDFNNEADTPDNFQSRRPNTSFCFLDIRSPGLGDTAMYLCATSRDYLGYTFGSGTRLTVV.

The chain recombines TRBV4-3 with TRBJ2-5, with a weak D call TRBD1 (6 bases). Germline CDR1 reads LGHNA; CDR2 reads YSLEER. With 5 bases removed from V and 5 bases from J, the gap between germline ends came to 12 bases. CDR3 length: 13 residues. The DNA of the CDR3 is TGCGCCAGCAGCTTTAACAGGGACGAGACCCAGTACTTC. The encoded protein is CASSFNRDETQYF.

This sequence joins TRBV5-4 and TRBJ2-1; no reliable D call. This CDR3 is built from 14 residues. V was cut by 0 bases and J by 5 bases, with 9 bases left in between. Germline CDR1 reads SGHNT; CDR2 reads YYREEE (reference sequence). CDR3 DNA sequence: TGTGCCAGCAGCTTGGTTGGCCACCACAATGAGCAGTTCTTC. This codes for CASSLVGHHNEQFF.

This clone was detected a few times. The chain is built from TRBV9 and TRBJ2-2, with 10 bases matching TRBD2. The V gene end was trimmed by 4 bases and the J gene end by 4 bases; junction bases not matched to a gene: 7. This CDR3 is 16 amino acids long. Looked up from germline, CDR1 is SGDLS and CDR2 is YYNGEE. For the CDR3, the DNA is TGTGCCAGCAGCAAAGCGGGGGGGCCGACCACCGGGGAGCTGTTTTTT. Amino acids: CASSKAGGPTTGELFF.

CDR3 region: CASSKDGQPRTNVLTF. For the CDR3, the DNA is TGCGCCAGCAGCAAGGACGGACAGCCTAGGACCAACGTCCTGACTTTC. The chain joins TRBV5-1 to TRBJ2-6; possibly TRBD1 for D (6 bases). Germline V gene data show CDR1 as SGHRS and CDR2 as YFSETQ. The CDR3 has 16 amino acids. V shed 4 bases and J shed 8 bases, with 19 bases lying between them.

The V gene is TRBV15, the J gene TRBJ1-2, with D hard to call. V lost 0 bases and J lost 5, with 10 bases in between. The CDR3 has 14 amino acids. In germline, CDR1 is LNHNV, CDR2 YYDKDF (reference sequence). The CDR3 loop reads CATSRDNSVYGYTF. The CDR3, as DNA: TGTGCCACCAGCAGAGATAACAGTGTTTATGGCTACACCTTC.

This clone was detected once. V is TRBV2 and J is TRBJ1-2; D uncertain. This CDR3 is built from 14 residues. The V end was cut by 0 bases, the J end by 7 bases, with 12 bases between. Germline assignment: CDR1 SNHLY and CDR2 FYNNEI. The DNA for the CDR3 is TGTGCCAGCAGTGAAGCGCGCGGGGTAACTGGCTACACCTTC. Its protein is CASSEARGVTGYTF. Combining the CDR3 with reference TRBV2 and TRBJ1-2 gives the whole variable domain EPEVTQTPSHQVTQMGQEVILRCVPISNHLYFYWYRQILGQKVEFLVSFYNNEISEKSEIFDDQFSVERPDGSNFTLKIRSTKLEDSAMYFCASSEARGVTGYTFGSGTRLTVV.

The chain is built from TRBV14 and TRBJ2-7, with TRBD1 as a possible D gene (6 bases). Germline V gene lookup returns CDR1 SGHDN and CDR2 FVKESK. The CDR3 extends over 14 amino acids. Trimming took off 2 bases at V and 6 bases at J, with 14 bases between the two ends. Written as DNA, the CDR3 is TGTGCCAGCAGCCAACCAGGACAGCCCCCCGAGCAGTACTTC. It yields the protein CASSQPGQPPEQYF.

About this clone itself: Different DNA sequences within this sample yield the same CDR3. V usage is TRBV9 and J usage is TRBJ2-3; 10 bases fit TRBD2. The CDR3 length is 15 residues. With V trimmed by 6 bases and J by 0 bases, 4 bases remained unmatched. Looked up from germline, CDR1 is SGDLS and CDR2 is YYNGEE. Here the CDR3 reads CASNLAGASTDTQYF. DNA of the CDR3: TGTGCCAGCAACCTAGCGGGGGCTAGCACAGATACGCAGTATTTT.

The chain uses TRBV21-1 and TRBJ1-1; TRBD1 is taken as the D call from the table, unchecked against the DNA. TRBV21-1 is termed a pseudogene. This CDR3 spans 16 amino acids. The CDR3 DNA is TGTGCCAGCACCGAACAGGGGCCCTCTATGAACACTGAAGCTTTCTTT. Translation gives CASTEQGPSMNTEAFF.

The V and J genes are TRBV12-5 and TRBJ1-4, with TRBD1 matching 9 bases. Per the germline V gene, CDR1 is LGHNT and CDR2 is FRNRAP. The CDR3 consists of 16 residues. V dropped 1 base and J dropped 7; count of bases not matched to a gene: 7. In DNA, the CDR3 is TGTGCTAGTGGTTTGGATCCCCGGGACAGGGTTGAAAAACTGTTTTTT. Its protein is CASGLDPRDRVEKLFF. Using reference TRBV12-5 and TRBJ1-4 for the parts outside the CDR3, the full variable domain is DARVTQTPRHKVTEMGQEVTMRCQPILGHNTVFWYRQTMMQGLELLAYFRNRAPLDDSGMPKDRFSAEMPDATLATLKIQPSEPRDSAVYFCASGLDPRDRVEKLFFGSGTQLSVL.

This chain connects TRBV20-1 to TRBJ2-3; 7 nucleotides align to TRBD2. Germline V gene data show CDR1 as DFQATT and CDR2 as SNEGSKA (reference sequence). CDR3 length: 15 amino acids. The J segment lost 0 bases and the V segment lost 3 bases, leaving 6 bases of the junction unmatched. CDR3 sequence reads: CSASSLAESTDTQYF. The CDR3 DNA is TGCAGTGCTAGTAGTCTAGCGGAGAGCACAGATACGCAGTATTTT.

The DNA for the CDR3 is TGTGCCGCCGGACAGGTCTACGAGCAGTACTTC. It codes for CAAGQVYEQYF. The chain recombines TRBV28 with TRBJ2-7, with 7 nucleotides matching TRBD1. V was pared by 11 bases and J by 3 bases, with 4 bases of the junction left unmatched. The CDR3 loop spans 11 amino acids. CDR1 and CDR2 from the germline V gene are MDHEN and SYDVKM.

The J gene is TRBJ2-1, the V gene TRBV28; 11 nucleotides agree with TRBD2. From germline, CDR1 is MDHEN and CDR2 SYDVKM. V was pared by 7 bases and J by 7 bases, with 6 bases of the junction left unmatched. There are 14 residues in the CDR3. The CDR3 protein is CASKTSGDLNEQFF. The CDR3 DNA reads as TGTGCCAGCAAGACTAGCGGGGATCTTAATGAGCAGTTCTTC.

This clone was detected once. The chain employs TRBV5-1 and TRBJ2-1; a possible D gene is TRBD2 (5 bases). The CDR3 covers 12 residues. V shed 3 bases and J shed 8 bases, with 9 bases lying between them. From germline, CDR1 is SGHRS and CDR2 YFSETQ. CDR3 amino acids: CASSWMRDEQFF. The DNA for the CDR3 is TGCGCCAGCAGCTGGATGCGGGATGAGCAGTTCTTC.

As to this clone: Relative to the germline gene, one junction end is altered; a read error may explain this. The chain employs TRBV18 and TRBJ2-5, with TRBD2 identical over 11 bases. The CDR3 contains 16 residues. Germline V gene lookup returns CDR1 KGHSH and CDR2 LQKENI. The CDR3 spells CASSPPLAGGQGTQYF. Written as DNA, the CDR3 is TGTGCCAGCTCACCACCGCTAGCGGGGGGCCAAGGGACCCAGTACTTC.

This clone was seen just once. The chain is built from TRBV9 and TRBJ1-1, with unresolved D. Germline V gives CDR1 SGDLS, CDR2 YYNGEE. The CDR3 length is 13 residues. V gave up 3 bases and J gave up 1 base, with 7 bases separating them. The CDR3 bases are TGTGCCAGCAGCGCCCTCGGGAACACTGAAGCTTTCTTT. Translation gives CASSALGNTEAFF.

Only one count was recorded for this clone. The chain uses TRBV12-3 or TRBV12-4 and TRBJ1-5, with TRBD1 matching over 8 bases. Unmatched junction bases numbered 5, after V lost 7 bases and J lost 6 bases. The CDR3 has 13 amino acids. The CDR3 reads CASTLGQAQPQHF. CDR3 coding DNA: TGTGCCAGCACTTTGGGACAGGCTCAGCCCCAGCATTTT.

CDR3 amino acids: CASSQTVLYGYTF. The CDR3, as DNA: TGTGCCAGCAGTCAGACAGTACTCTATGGCTACACCTTC. The chain employs TRBV6-2 or TRBV6-3 and TRBJ1-2; the D gene is possibly TRBD1 (5 bases). The CDR3 has 13 amino acids. V shed 5 bases and J shed 4 bases, with 11 bases lying between them. Germline V gene sequence: CDR1 MNHEY, CDR2 SVGEGT.

V gene TRBV6-5 combines with J gene TRBJ2-2, with D hard to call. With 4 bases removed from V and 3 bases from J, the gap between germline ends came to 3 bases. The germline V gene has CDR1 MNHEY and CDR2 SVGAGI. CDR3 length equals 12 residues. The CDR3 nucleotides read TGTGCCAGCAGTTTCTACACCGGGGAGCTGTTTTTT. Residues: CASSFYTGELFF.